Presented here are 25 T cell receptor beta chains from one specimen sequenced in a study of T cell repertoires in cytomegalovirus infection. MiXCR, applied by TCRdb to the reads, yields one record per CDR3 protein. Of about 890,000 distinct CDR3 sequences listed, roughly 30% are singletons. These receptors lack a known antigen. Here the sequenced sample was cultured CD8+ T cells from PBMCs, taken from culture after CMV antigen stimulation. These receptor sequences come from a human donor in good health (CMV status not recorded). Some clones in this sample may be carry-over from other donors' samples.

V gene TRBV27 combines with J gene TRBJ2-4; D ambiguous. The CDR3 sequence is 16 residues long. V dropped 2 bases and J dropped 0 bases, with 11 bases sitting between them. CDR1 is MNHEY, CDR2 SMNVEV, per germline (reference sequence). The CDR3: CASSLHGALAKNIQYF. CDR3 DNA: TGTGCCAGCAGTTTACACGGCGCGCTAGCCAAAAACATTCAGTACTTC.

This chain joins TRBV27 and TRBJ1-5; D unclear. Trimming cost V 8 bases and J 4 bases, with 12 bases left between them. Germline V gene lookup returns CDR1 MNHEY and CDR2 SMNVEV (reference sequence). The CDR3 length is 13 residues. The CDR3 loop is CASGPYLNQPQHF. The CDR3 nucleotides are TGTGCCAGCGGCCCCTACCTTAATCAGCCCCAGCATTTT.

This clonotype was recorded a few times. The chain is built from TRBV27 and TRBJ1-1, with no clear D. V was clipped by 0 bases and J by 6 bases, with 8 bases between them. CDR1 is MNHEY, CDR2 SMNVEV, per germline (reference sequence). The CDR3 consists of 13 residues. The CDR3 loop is CASSLSALAEAFF. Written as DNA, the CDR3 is TGTGCCAGCAGTTTATCAGCGCTCGCTGAAGCTTTCTTT.

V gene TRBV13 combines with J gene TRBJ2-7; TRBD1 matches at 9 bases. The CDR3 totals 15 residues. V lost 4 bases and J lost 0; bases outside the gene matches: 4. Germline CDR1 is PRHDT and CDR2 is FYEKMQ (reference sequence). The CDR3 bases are TGTGCCAGCAGCTCCCGGGACAGGGTCTCCTACGAGCAGTACTTC. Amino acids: CASSSRDRVSYEQYF. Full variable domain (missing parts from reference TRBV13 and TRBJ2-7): AAGVIQSPRHLIKEKRETATLKCYPIPRHDTVYWYQQGPGQDPQFLISFYEKMQSDKGSIPDRFSAQQFSDYHSELNMSSLELGDSALYFCASSSRDRVSYEQYFGPGTRLTVT.

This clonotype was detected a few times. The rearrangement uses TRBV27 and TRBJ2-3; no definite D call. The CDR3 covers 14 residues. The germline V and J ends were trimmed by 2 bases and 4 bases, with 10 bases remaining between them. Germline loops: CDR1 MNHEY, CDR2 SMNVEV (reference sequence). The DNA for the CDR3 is TGTGCCAGCAGTTTAGTGGCGGCGGCAGATACGCAGTATTTT. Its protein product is CASSLVAAADTQYF.

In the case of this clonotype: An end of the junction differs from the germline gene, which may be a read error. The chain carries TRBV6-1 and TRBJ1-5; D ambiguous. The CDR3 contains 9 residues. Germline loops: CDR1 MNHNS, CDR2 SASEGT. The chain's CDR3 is CASSQPQHF. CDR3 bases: TGTGCCAGCAGTCAGCCCCAGCATTTT.

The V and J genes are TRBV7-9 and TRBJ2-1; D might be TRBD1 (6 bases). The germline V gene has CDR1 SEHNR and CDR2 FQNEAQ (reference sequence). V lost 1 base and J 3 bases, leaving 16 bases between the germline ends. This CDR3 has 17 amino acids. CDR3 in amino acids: CASSLGNRVLDYNEQFF. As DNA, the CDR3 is TGTGCCAGCAGCTTAGGGAACAGGGTCCTAGACTACAATGAGCAGTTCTTC.

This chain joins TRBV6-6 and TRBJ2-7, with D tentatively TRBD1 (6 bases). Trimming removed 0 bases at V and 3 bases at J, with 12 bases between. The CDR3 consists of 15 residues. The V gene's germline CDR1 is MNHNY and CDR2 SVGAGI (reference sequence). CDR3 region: CASSYSRGDNYEQYF. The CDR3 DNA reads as TGTGCCAGCAGTTACTCGCGTGGGGACAACTACGAGCAGTACTTC.

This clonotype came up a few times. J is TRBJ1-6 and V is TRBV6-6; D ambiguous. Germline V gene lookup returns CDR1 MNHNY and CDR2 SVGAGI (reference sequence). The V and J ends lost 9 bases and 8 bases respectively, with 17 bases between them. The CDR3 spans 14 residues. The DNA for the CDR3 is TGTGCCAGTAGTCCCCAAGGTGTGGATTCACCCCTCCACTTT. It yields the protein CASSPQGVDSPLHF.

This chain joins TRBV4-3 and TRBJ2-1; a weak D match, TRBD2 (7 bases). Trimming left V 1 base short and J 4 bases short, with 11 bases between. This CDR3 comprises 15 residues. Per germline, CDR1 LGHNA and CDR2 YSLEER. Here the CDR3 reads CASSQVEGGYNEQFF. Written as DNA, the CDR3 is TGCGCCAGCAGCCAAGTTGAGGGGGGGTACAATGAGCAGTTCTTC.

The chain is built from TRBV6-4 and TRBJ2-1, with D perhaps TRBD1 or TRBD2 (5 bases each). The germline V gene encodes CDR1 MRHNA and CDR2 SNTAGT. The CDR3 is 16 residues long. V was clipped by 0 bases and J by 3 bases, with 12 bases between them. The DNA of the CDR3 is TGTGCCAGCAGTGACTCGACGGGGCTGGACTACAATGAGCAGTTCTTC. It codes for CASSDSTGLDYNEQFF.

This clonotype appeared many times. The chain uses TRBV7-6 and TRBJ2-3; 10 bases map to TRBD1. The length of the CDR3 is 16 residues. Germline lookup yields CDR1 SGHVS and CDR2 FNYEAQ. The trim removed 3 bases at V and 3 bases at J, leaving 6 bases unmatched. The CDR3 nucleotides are TGTGCCAGCAGCTTCTGGACAGGGGGGACGACAGATACGCAGTATTTT. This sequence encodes CASSFWTGGTTDTQYF.

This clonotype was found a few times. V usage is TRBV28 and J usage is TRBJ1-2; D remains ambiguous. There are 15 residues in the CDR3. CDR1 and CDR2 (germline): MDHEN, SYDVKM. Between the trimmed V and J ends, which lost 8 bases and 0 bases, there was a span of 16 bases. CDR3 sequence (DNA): TGTGCCAGCTCCGCGGAGACAATTACTAACTATGGCTACACCTTC. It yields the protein CASSAETITNYGYTF.

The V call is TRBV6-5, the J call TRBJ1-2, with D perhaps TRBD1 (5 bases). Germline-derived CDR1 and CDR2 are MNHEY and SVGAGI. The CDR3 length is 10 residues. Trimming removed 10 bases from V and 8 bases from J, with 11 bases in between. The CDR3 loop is CATGTTGYTF. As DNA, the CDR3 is TGTGCCACAGGGACCACGGGCTACACCTTC.

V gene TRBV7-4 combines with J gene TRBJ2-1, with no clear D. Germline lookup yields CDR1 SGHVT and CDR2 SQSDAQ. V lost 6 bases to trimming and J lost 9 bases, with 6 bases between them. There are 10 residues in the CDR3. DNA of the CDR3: TGTGCCAGCAGTCGGGCTGAGCAGTTCTTC. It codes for CASSRAEQFF.

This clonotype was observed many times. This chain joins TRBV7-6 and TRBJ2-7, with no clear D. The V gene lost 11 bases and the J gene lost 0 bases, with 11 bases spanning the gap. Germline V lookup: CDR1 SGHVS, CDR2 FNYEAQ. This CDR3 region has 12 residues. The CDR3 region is CASSVDSYEQYV. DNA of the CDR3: TGTGCCTCCTCAGTAGACTCCTACGAGCAGTACGTC.

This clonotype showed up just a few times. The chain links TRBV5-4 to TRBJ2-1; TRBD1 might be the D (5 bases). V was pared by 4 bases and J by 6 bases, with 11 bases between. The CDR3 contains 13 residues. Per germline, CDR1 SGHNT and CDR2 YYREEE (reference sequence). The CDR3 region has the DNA TGTGCCAGCAGCAGGGAAGGGGTCAATGAGCAGTTCTTC. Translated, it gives CASSREGVNEQFF. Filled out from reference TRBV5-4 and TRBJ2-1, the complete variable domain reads ETGVTQSPTHLIKTRGQQVTLRCSSQSGHNTVSWYQQALGQGPQFIFQYYREEENGRGNFPPRFSGLQFPNYSSELNVNALELDDSALYLCASSREGVNEQFFGPGTRLTVL.

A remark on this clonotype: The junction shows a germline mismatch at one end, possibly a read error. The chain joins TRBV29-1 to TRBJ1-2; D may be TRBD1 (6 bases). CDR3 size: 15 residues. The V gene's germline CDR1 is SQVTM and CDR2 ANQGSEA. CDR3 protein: CSVEDTGTPNYGYTF. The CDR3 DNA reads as TGCAGCGTGGAAGACACAGGGACTCCTAACTATGGCTACACCTTC.

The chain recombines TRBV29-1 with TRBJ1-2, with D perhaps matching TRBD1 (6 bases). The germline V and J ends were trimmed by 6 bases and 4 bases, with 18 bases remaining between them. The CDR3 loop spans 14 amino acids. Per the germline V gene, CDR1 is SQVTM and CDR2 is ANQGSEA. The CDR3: CSVPGAGNPYGYTF. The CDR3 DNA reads TGCAGCGTCCCGGGGGCAGGGAACCCCTATGGCTACACCTTC.

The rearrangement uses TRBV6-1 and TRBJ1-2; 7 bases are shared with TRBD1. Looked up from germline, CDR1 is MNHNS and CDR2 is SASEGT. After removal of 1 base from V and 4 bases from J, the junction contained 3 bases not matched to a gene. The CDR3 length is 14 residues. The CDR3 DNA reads TGTGCCAGCAGTGAAGGGGACAGCTCCTATGGCTACACCTTC. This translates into CASSEGDSSYGYTF.

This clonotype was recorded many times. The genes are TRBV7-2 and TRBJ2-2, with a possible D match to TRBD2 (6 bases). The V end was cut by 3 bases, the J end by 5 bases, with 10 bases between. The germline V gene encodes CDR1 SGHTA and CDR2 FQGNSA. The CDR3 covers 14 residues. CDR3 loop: CASSLAGRTGELFF. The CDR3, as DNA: TGTGCCAGCAGCTTGGCGGGGCGGACCGGGGAGCTGTTTTTT.

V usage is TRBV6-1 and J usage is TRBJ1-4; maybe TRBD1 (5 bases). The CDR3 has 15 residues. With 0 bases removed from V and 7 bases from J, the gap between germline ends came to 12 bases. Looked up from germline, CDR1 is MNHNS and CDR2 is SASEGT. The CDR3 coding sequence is TGTGCCAGCAGTGAAGCGCTTGGGGGATCTGAAAAACTGTTTTTT. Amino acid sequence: CASSEALGGSEKLFF.

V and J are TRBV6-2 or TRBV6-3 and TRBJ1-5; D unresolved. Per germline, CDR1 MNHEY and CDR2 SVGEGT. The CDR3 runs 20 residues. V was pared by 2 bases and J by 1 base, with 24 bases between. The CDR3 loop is CASSYVYLMPNLGSNQPQHF. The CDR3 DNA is TGTGCCAGCAGTTACGTTTATCTGATGCCTAATCTGGGGAGCAATCAGCCCCAGCATTTT.

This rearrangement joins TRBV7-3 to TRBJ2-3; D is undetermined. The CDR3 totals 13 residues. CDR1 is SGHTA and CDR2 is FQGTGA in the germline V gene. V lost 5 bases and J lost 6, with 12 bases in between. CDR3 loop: CASSPSNGDTQYF. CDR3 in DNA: TGTGCCAGCAGCCCCTCCAACGGGGATACGCAGTATTTT.

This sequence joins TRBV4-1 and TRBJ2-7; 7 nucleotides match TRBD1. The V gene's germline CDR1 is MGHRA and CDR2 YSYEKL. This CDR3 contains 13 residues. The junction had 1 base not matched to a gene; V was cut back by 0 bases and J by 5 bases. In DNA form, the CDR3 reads TGCGCCAGCAGCCAAGAGACAGGGAACGAGCAGTACGTC. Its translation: CASSQETGNEQYV.